This TCR beta chain appears in the sequencing data of a study of blood T cell repertoires in COVID-19. This CDR3 has 15 amino acids. The germline V gene has CDR1 WNHNN and CDR2 SYGVQD (reference sequence). Trimming took 2 bases from V and 3 from J, leaving 12 bases between them. Here immunoSEQ multiplex PCR was the method, and the copy in TCRdb shows in-frame clones only, minus some. This table holds about 130,000 clones, approximately 84% found once. The sequence came from a man aged 70 or older with acute or convalescent COVID-19. The sequenced material came from peripheral blood. The V and J genes are TRBV10-1 and TRBJ2-3, with a weak D call TRBD2 (6 bases). CDR3 coding DNA: TGCGCCAGCAGTGAGGGGGGAGGACGAACAGATACGCAGTATTTT. This sequence encodes CASSEGGGRTDTQYF.